This T cell receptor beta chain was sequenced for a study of a mutant IDH1 vaccine in newly diagnosed glioma. Germline CDR1 and CDR2: SGHDT and YYEEEE. This CDR3 has 16 residues. The V end was cut by 0 bases, the J end by 0 bases, with 10 bases between. Using immunoSEQ multiplex PCR, the repertoire was profiled, and TCRdb retains in-frame clones only, with some absent. The repertoire has about 75,000 clones, roughly 90% of them found once; the top ten carry roughly 0.5%. Points on this clone: What it binds is unknown.

Time point meaning: week 5, during vaccination. What each vaccine dose contained was 300 ug of mutant IDH1 20-mer peptide, accompanied by topical imiquimod. The material sequenced was PBMCs, taken from a glioma patient whose treatment included an IDH1 peptide vaccine. The chain recombines TRBV5-6 with TRBJ2-4; tentative D call: TRBD1 (6 bases). The TCR was taken from a woman in her forties or fifties with glioma. The CDR3 DNA is TGTGCCAGCAGCTTGGATGAGGGGGTAGCCAAAAACATTCAGTACTTC. As protein: CASSLDEGVAKNIQYF.